The clone carrying this T cell receptor (beta chain) has just a few counts. The antigen is not known. The sample is drawn from a study of beta chain features in type 1 diabetes. In the study overall: Across every sample, over 100 million sorted cells were examined in total.

The germline CDR1 and CDR2 sequences are SGHVS and FQNEAQ. The CDR3 runs to 14 residues. V lost 5 bases and J lost 1, with 11 bases in between. Regarding the study as a whole: Researchers report that Type 1 diabetes patients had moderately but significantly shorter TCRB CDR3s across all four CD4+ subsets. Possible PCR preference for shorter templates applied equally to patients and controls. Fewer insertions but more deletions were seen at VDJ junctions in type 1 diabetes patients.

Expressed TCRB transcripts got sequenced, as all isolated RNA was reverse transcribed. Here immunoSEQ multiplex PCR was the method, and the copy in TCRdb shows in-frame clones only, minus some. The repertoire holds 680,000 or so clones, with 13% as singletons. The chain joins TRBV7-8 to TRBJ1-1; D unclear. This clonotype originated in a man aged 18 to 35 with type 1 diabetes. Specimen: naive CD4+ T cells from blood. CDR3 protein: CASSPQSGNTEAFF. The CDR3 coding sequence is TGTGCCAGCAGCCCACAGTCGGGGAACACTGAAGCTTTCTTT.